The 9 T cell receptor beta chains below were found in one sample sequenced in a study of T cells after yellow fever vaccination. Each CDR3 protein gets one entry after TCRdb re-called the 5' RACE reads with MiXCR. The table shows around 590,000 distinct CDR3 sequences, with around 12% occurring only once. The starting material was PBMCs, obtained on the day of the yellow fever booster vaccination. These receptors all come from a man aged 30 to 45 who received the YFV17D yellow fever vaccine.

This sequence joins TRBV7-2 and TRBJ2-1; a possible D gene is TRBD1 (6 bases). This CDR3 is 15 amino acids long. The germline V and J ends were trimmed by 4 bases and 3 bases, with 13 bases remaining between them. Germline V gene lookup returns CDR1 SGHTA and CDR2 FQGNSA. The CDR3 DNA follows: TGTGCCAGCAGCTACCGGGACATCAACTACAATGAGCAGTTCTTC. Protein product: CASSYRDINYNEQFF.

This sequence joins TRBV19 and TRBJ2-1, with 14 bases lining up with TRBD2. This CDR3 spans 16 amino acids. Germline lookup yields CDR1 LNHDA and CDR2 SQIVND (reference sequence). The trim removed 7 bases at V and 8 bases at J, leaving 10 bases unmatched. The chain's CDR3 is CASTDPGTSGRHEQFF. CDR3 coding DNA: TGTGCCAGTACCGACCCGGGGACTAGCGGGAGACATGAGCAGTTCTTC.

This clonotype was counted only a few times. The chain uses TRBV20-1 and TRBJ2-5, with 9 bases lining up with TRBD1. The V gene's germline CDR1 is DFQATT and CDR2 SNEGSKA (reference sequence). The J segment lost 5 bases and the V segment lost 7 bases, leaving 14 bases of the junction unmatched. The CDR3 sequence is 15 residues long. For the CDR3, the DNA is TGCAGTGTTAACCCCTTGACAGGGGGATGGGAGACCCAGTACTTC. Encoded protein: CSVNPLTGGWETQYF.

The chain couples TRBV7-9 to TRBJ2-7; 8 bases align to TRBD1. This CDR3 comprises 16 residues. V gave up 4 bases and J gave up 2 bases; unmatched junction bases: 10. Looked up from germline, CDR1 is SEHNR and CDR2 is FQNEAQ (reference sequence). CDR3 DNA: TGTGCCAGCAGCTCGGCCCGGGACAGGTTAACCTACGAGCAGTACTTC. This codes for CASSSARDRLTYEQYF.

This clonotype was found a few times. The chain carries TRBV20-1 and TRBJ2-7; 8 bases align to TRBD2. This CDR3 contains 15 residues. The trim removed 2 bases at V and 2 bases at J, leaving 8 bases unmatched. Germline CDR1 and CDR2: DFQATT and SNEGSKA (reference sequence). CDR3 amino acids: CSARIGGRPTYEQYF. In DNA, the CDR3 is TGCAGTGCTAGAATTGGCGGGAGGCCTACCTACGAGCAGTACTTC.

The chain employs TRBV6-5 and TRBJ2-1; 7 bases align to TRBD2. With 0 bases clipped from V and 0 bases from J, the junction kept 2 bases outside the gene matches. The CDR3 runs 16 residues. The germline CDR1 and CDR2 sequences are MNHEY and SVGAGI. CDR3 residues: CASSYSTSSSYNEQFF. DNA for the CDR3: TGTGCCAGCAGTTACTCGACTAGCAGCTCCTACAATGAGCAGTTCTTC.

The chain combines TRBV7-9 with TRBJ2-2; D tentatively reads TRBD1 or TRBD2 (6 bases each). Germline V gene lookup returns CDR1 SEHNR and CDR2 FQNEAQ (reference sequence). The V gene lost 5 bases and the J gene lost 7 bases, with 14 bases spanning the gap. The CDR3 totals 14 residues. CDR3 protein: CASSPRGLYGELFF. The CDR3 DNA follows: TGTGCCAGCAGCCCCAGGGGACTTTACGGGGAGCTGTTTTTT.

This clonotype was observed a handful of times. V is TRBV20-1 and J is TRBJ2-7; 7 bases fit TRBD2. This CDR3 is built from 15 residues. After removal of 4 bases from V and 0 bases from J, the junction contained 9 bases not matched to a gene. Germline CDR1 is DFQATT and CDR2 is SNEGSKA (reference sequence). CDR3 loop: CSANPGGSSSYEQYF. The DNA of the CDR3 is TGCAGTGCTAACCCGGGCGGGAGCAGCTCCTACGAGCAGTACTTC.

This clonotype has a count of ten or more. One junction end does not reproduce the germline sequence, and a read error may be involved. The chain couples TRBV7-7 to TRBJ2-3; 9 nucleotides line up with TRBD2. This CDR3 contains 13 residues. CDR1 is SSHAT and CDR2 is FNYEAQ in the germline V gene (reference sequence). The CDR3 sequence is CASSFSGRDTQYF. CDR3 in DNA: TGTGCTAGCAGCTTTAGCGGGAGAGATACGCAGTATTTT.